This T cell receptor beta chain was obtained from a study of radiotherapy plus CTLA-4 blockade in lung cancer. Patients had chemo-refractory metastatic non-small-cell lung cancer and received focal radiation plus CTLA-4 blockade that used ipilimumab. Study-level findings and limits: Early shifts in blood T cell clones, with interferon-beta, reportedly predicted response best.

The CDR3 loop spans 13 amino acids. CDR1 is SGHTA and CDR2 is FQGNSA in the germline V gene. The germline V and J ends were trimmed by 5 bases and 4 bases, with 11 bases remaining between them. As concerns this clone: Its cognate antigen is unknown.

The assay was immunoSEQ multiplex PCR, and TCRdb's table has in-frame clones only and misses some. Of more than 60,000 clones in the sample, approximately 76% were seen once. The chain uses TRBV7-2 and TRBJ1-2, with unresolved D. This specimen was peripheral blood, taken from a patient treated with radiotherapy plus ipilimumab. The TCR was taken from a human donor with non-small cell lung cancer who had a complete response to radiotherapy plus ipilimumab. CDR3 sequence reads: CASSPTSIYGYTF. CDR3 bases: TGTGCCAGCAGCCCTACCTCTATCTATGGCTACACCTTC.